In this sample, the clone carrying this T cell receptor beta chain is medium-sized. The antigen remains undetermined. All patients were treatment-naive before thyroid surgery. These data belong to a study of metastatic and nonmetastatic thyroid tumors. As for the study in general: Blood and tumor or nodule tissue repertoires from malignant and benign thyroid patients were compared.

Broader study findings: Malignant thyroid tumors reportedly had TCR beta diversity that was significantly higher than in benign nodules, in blood and tumor.

TCRdb re-called the PCR reads through MiXCR. The data show more than 12,000 clones, roughly 25% seen once. The source of this sequence is a female donor with papillary thyroid cancer or a benign thyroid nodule (not recorded which). Some clones in this sample may be carry-over from other donors' samples. The source material was tumor tissue.

The CDR3 DNA is TGTGCCAGCAGTTGGAAAGGGGGCGCATCTAACTATGGCTACACCTTC. Encoded protein: CASSWKGGASNYGYTF. The chain is built from TRBV6-1 and TRBJ1-2; the match to TRBD1 covers 7 bases. The CDR3 sequence is 16 residues long. Germline loops: CDR1 MNHNS, CDR2 SASEGT. Trimming took 5 bases from V and 0 from J; bases not matched to a gene: 9.